The 27 T cell receptor beta chains given below trace back to one sample, sequenced in a study of blood T cell repertoires in COVID-19. Clones were sequenced by immunoSEQ multiplex PCR, and TCRdb holds only the in-frame ones, with some missing. Here the sample spans some 380,000 clones, around 91% being singletons. What was sequenced was peripheral blood. The receptors shown here come from a man in his late teens or twenties with active or convalescent COVID-19.

This clone was picked up one time. The chain recombines TRBV28 with TRBJ2-3; a possible D gene is TRBD2 (6 bases). V lost 7 bases to trimming and J lost 6 bases, with 20 bases between them. The CDR3 totals 15 residues. The V gene's germline CDR1 is MDHEN and CDR2 SYDVKM. Here the CDR3 reads CASIPLVGSMDTQYF. The CDR3 DNA reads as TGTGCCAGCATCCCACTAGTCGGGAGTATGGATACGCAGTATTTT.

The gene calls are TRBV9 and TRBJ1-6; 7 positions agree with TRBD1. Germline CDR1 is SGDLS and CDR2 is YYNGEE. The V and J ends lost 5 bases and 7 bases, in that order; junction bases with no gene match: 6. The CDR3 totals 14 residues. The CDR3 DNA follows: TGTGCCAGCAGTGACAGGGCGAGCAATTCACCCCTCCACTTT. This translates into CASSDRASNSPLHF.

The sample holds one count of this clone. The chain couples TRBV7-2 to TRBJ2-1; 10 positions agree with TRBD1. V lost 4 bases and J lost 10; bases outside the gene matches: 19. CDR1 is SGHTA, CDR2 FQGNSA, per germline. This CDR3 has 18 amino acids. CDR3 DNA: TGTGCCAGCAGCTCTGGAAAAGACAGGGGGCGTGGGATAAACGAGCAGTTCTTC. This gives the protein CASSSGKDRGRGINEQFF. The full variable domain, in which reference TRBV7-2 and TRBJ2-1 provide the parts outside the CDR3, is GAGVSQSPSNKVTEKGKDVELRCDPISGHTALYWYRQSLGQGLEFLIYFQGNSAPDKSGLPSDRFSAERTGGSVSTLTIQRTQQEDSAVYLCASSSGKDRGRGINEQFFGPGTRLTVL.

V and J are TRBV7-3 and TRBJ2-3, with D tentatively TRBD2 (5 bases). The V end lost 5 bases, the J end lost 4 bases, and 16 bases lay between the germline ends. Germline assignment: CDR1 SGHTA and CDR2 FQGTGA. The CDR3 runs 15 residues. The CDR3 loop is CASSSTGLKADTQYF. DNA of the CDR3: TGTGCCAGCAGCAGCACCGGACTGAAGGCAGATACGCAGTATTTT.

The chain recombines TRBV6-5 with TRBJ1-5; TRBD1 aligns across 10 bases. CDR3 length: 15 residues. V was clipped by 6 bases and J by 4 bases; unmatched bases: 6. In germline, CDR1 is MNHEY, CDR2 SVGAGI. CDR3 sequence (DNA): TGTGCCAGCAGGCGACAGGGGGCTGCGAATCAGCCCCAGCATTTT. This codes for CASRRQGAANQPQHF.

The rearrangement links TRBV5-4 to TRBJ1-4, with D possibly being TRBD1 (6 bases). The CDR3 consists of 13 residues. The V gene's germline CDR1 is SGHNT and CDR2 YYREEE (reference sequence). V lost 5 bases to trimming and J lost 4 bases, with 9 bases between them. CDR3 region: CASSRQVNEKLFF. The CDR3 DNA reads TGTGCCAGCAGTAGACAGGTTAATGAAAAACTGTTTTTT.

The chain links TRBV6-5 to TRBJ2-5; the match to TRBD1 covers 9 bases. This CDR3 contains 15 residues. The germline gives CDR1 MNHEY, CDR2 SVGAGI. The V segment lost 2 bases and the J segment 6 bases; nucleotides outside the gene matches: 7. The CDR3: CASSYQGQGWKTQYF. For the CDR3, the DNA is TGTGCCAGCAGTTACCAGGGACAGGGTTGGAAGACCCAGTACTTC.

The chain joins TRBV3-1 (or the pseudogene TRBV3-2) to TRBJ2-2, with 11 bases that match TRBD2. Germline-derived CDR1 and CDR2 are LGHDT and YNNKEL (reference sequence). This CDR3 contains 17 residues. V lost 2 bases, J lost 5 bases, and 7 bases stayed unmatched. The DNA of the CDR3 is TGTGCCAGCAGCCAATCAAGGACTAGCGGGCTTACCGGGGAGCTGTTTTTT. Amino acids: CASSQSRTSGLTGELFF.

This chain connects TRBV7-6 to TRBJ1-1, with TRBD1 identical over 8 bases. Germline V gene sequence: CDR1 SGHVS, CDR2 FNYEAQ. The CDR3 is 15 residues long. The V gene end was trimmed by 5 bases and the J gene end by 0 bases; junction bases not matched to a gene: 5. CDR3 in amino acids: CASSLGDRLNTEAFF. Written as DNA, the CDR3 is TGTGCCAGCAGCCTAGGGGACAGGCTGAACACTGAAGCTTTCTTT. Together with reference TRBV7-6 and TRBJ1-1, the CDR3 gives the full variable domain: GAGVSQSPRYKVTKRGQDVALRCDPISGHVSLYWYRQALGQGPEFLTYFNYEAQQDKSGLPNDRFSAERPEGSISTLTIQRTEQRDSAMYRCASSLGDRLNTEAFFGQGTRLTVV.

The chain couples TRBV29-1 to TRBJ1-1; D is undetermined. CDR1 and CDR2 from the germline V gene are SQVTM and ANQGSEA. The CDR3 contains 14 residues. The ends were cut back, 4 bases at V and 0 bases at J, with 12 bases in the middle. Here the CDR3 reads CSVAPQVLNTEAFF. CDR3 bases: TGCAGCGTTGCCCCTCAGGTCTTGAACACTGAAGCTTTCTTT.

The J gene is TRBJ1-2, the V gene TRBV5-6; D gene uncertain. This CDR3 comprises 12 residues. Germline CDR1 SGHDT, CDR2 YYEEEE. V was cut by 2 bases and J by 7 bases, with 9 bases left in between. The CDR3 DNA reads as TGTGCCAGCAGCTTACGTCGGGTTGGCTACACCTTC. Amino acids: CASSLRRVGYTF.

This sequence joins TRBV19 and TRBJ2-1; a weak D match, TRBD2 (5 bases). The V end was cut by 0 bases, the J end by 3 bases, with 15 bases between. CDR1 is LNHDA and CDR2 is SQIVND in the germline V gene (reference sequence). This CDR3 has 17 residues. The CDR3 reads CASSIDPVGVFYNEQFF. The CDR3 coding sequence is TGTGCCAGTAGTATAGATCCCGTGGGAGTCTTCTACAATGAGCAGTTCTTC.

The chain links TRBV29-1 to TRBJ2-1, with 10 positions matching TRBD2. The CDR3 length is 14 residues. In germline, CDR1 is SQVTM, CDR2 ANQGSEA. The V gene end was trimmed by 6 bases and the J gene end by 2 bases; junction bases not matched to a gene: 4. The CDR3 nucleotides read TGCAGCGTGGAGGGACTAGCGACCTACAATGAGCAGTTCTTC. Its translation is CSVEGLATYNEQFF.

The genes are TRBV15 and TRBJ1-2; weak D call: TRBD1 (6 bases). This CDR3 is 14 amino acids long. V gave up 0 bases and J gave up 5 bases, with 10 bases separating them. Germline loops: CDR1 LNHNV, CDR2 YYDKDF (reference sequence). This chain's CDR3 is CATSREGGGYGYTF. The CDR3 region has the DNA TGTGCCACCAGCAGAGAAGGGGGGGGATATGGCTACACCTTC.

V usage is TRBV7-9 and J usage is TRBJ2-7; TRBD2 agrees at 9 bases. Germline CDR1 is SEHNR and CDR2 is FQNEAQ (reference sequence). The CDR3 has 15 amino acids. J lost 6 bases, V lost 5 bases, and 11 bases had no gene match. The CDR3: CASSDDLAGKTEQYF. The CDR3 DNA follows: TGTGCCAGCAGCGACGACCTAGCGGGAAAAACCGAGCAGTACTTC.

The CDR3 is CASSVQGTNTQYF. The CDR3 coding sequence is TGTGCCAGTAGTGTCCAGGGTACCAATACGCAGTATTTT. V and J are TRBV19 and TRBJ2-3; TRBD1 might be the D (5 bases). V dropped 5 bases and J dropped 7 bases, with 13 bases sitting between them. The CDR3 extends over 13 amino acids. CDR1 is LNHDA, CDR2 SQIVND, per germline (reference sequence).

J is TRBJ1-3 and V is TRBV4-3; D is perhaps TRBD1 (5 bases). This CDR3 is built from 15 residues. V was pared by 1 base and J by 2 bases, with 9 bases between. Per germline, CDR1 LGHNA and CDR2 YSLEER. CDR3 nucleotide sequence: TGCGCCAGCAGCCAAGTCCCAGGGCCTGGAAACACCATATATTTT. Protein product: CASSQVPGPGNTIYF.

The chain uses TRBV12-5 and TRBJ2-7, with TRBD1 matching over 7 bases. Germline lookup yields CDR1 LGHNT and CDR2 FRNRAP. CDR3 length: 13 residues. The CDR3 region is CAPQGVVFYEQYF. As DNA, the CDR3 is TGTGCCCCTCAGGGGGTTGTGTTCTACGAGCAGTACTTC.

The rearrangement joins TRBV28 to TRBJ2-3; TRBD2 aligns across 13 bases. The CDR3 is made up of 16 amino acids. CDR1 is MDHEN, CDR2 SYDVKM, per germline. V trimming: 4 bases; J trimming: 3 bases; junction bases outside the gene matches: 4. CDR3 in amino acids: CASSSLAGGPTDTQYF. CDR3 nucleotides: TGTGCCAGCAGTTCACTAGCGGGGGGGCCGACAGATACGCAGTATTTT.

This clone was recorded a few times. The chain recombines TRBV24-1 with TRBJ2-3, with D possibly TRBD2 on 6 matching bases. The V and J ends lost 2 bases and 2 bases respectively, with 10 bases between them. Germline CDR1 KGHDR, CDR2 SFDVKD. CDR3 length: 15 amino acids. The DNA of the CDR3 is TGTGCCACCAGTGATTACGGCGGGGCCACAGATACGCAGTATTTT. This translates into CATSDYGGATDTQYF.

The V call is TRBV5-1, the J call TRBJ2-3; D might be TRBD2 (6 bases). The CDR3 has 16 amino acids. The V end lost 2 bases, the J end lost 6 bases, and 19 bases lay between the germline ends. CDR1 is SGHRS, CDR2 YFSETQ, per germline. The CDR3 DNA reads TGCGCCAGCAGCTTCTTGGCGGGGCCCGCGATGGATACGCAGTATTTT. This translates into CASSFLAGPAMDTQYF.

The chain carries TRBV3-1 (or the pseudogene TRBV3-2) and TRBJ2-7; 14 bases align to TRBD2. The CDR3 sequence is 20 residues long. V trimming: 3 bases; J trimming: 5 bases; junction bases outside the gene matches: 18. Germline CDR1 reads LGHDT; CDR2 reads YNNKEL (reference sequence). The CDR3, as DNA: TGTGCCAGCAGCCATAAGGGGCGGGGCTCGGGGACTAGCGGGAGCCACGAGCAGTACTTC. Residues: CASSHKGRGSGTSGSHEQYF.

The chain joins TRBV7-2 to TRBJ1-2; TRBD1 is a possible D gene (5 bases). The germline V gene encodes CDR1 SGHTA and CDR2 FQGNSA. This CDR3 spans 14 amino acids. Trimming stripped 5 bases from V and 4 bases from J, with 14 bases between. Here the CDR3 reads CASSPLWGSYGYTF. DNA of the CDR3: TGTGCCAGCAGCCCCCTGTGGGGCAGCTATGGCTACACCTTC.

This chain uses TRBV11-3 with TRBJ1-2; D is possibly TRBD1 (6 bases). The CDR3 totals 13 residues. The germline V gene has CDR1 SGHNT and CDR2 YENEEA. V dropped 2 bases and J dropped 10 bases, with 14 bases sitting between them. CDR3 DNA sequence: TGTGCCAGCAGCTTAAGGGGGGGACTCGACTACACCTTC. Translating gives CASSLRGGLDYTF.

This sequence joins TRBV6-6 and TRBJ1-1, with D maybe TRBD1 (6 bases). The CDR3 runs 14 residues. Between the trimmed V and J ends, which lost 5 bases and 1 base, there was a span of 11 bases. Looked up from germline, CDR1 is MNHNY and CDR2 is SVGAGI (reference sequence). As DNA, the CDR3 is TGTGCCAGCAGTGGTACGGGACAGAACACTGAAGCTTTCTTT. Amino acid sequence: CASSGTGQNTEAFF.

This clone was seen more than once but under ten times. The CDR3 reads CASSLRQGHEQYF. The CDR3 DNA sequence: TGTGCCAGCAGTTTAAGACAGGGCCACGAGCAGTACTTC. This chain uses TRBV28 with TRBJ2-7, with 7 bases aligning to TRBD1. CDR1 and CDR2 (germline): MDHEN, SYDVKM. The CDR3 is 13 amino acids. Trimming removed 2 bases from V and 5 bases from J; junction bases left unmatched: 3.

The genes are TRBV5-4 and TRBJ2-3; 9 nucleotides line up with TRBD1. The CDR3 is made up of 17 amino acids. Germline V lookup: CDR1 SGHNT, CDR2 YYREEE (reference sequence). J gave up 3 bases and V 1 base, and 9 bases lay outside the gene matches. Here the CDR3 reads CASSLIGTGGRTDTQYF. The CDR3 DNA sequence: TGTGCCAGCAGCTTGATAGGAACAGGGGGCAGGACAGATACGCAGTATTTT. Looking up the rest from reference TRBV5-4 and TRBJ2-3 gives the full variable domain: ETGVTQSPTHLIKTRGQQVTLRCSSQSGHNTVSWYQQALGQGPQFIFQYYREEENGRGNFPPRFSGLQFPNYSSELNVNALELDDSALYLCASSLIGTGGRTDTQYFGPGTRLTVL.